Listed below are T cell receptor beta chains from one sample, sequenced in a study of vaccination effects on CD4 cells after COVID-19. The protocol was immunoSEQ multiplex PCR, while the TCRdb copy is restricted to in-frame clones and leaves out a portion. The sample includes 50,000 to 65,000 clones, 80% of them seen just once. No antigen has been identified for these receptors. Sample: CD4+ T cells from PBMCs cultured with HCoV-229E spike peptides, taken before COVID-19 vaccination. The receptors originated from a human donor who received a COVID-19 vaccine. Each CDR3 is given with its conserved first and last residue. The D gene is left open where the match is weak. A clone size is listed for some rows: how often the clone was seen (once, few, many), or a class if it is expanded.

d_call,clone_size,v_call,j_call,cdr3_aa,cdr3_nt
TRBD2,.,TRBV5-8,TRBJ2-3,CASPRAPAGGPPSTDTQYF,TGTGCCAGCCCCAGGGCCCCAGCGGGGGGGCCTCCGAGCACAGATACGCAGTATTTT
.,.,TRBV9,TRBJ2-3,CASSVSGRSTDTQYF,TGTGCCAGCAGCGTGTCGGGGAGGAGCACAGATACGCAGTATTTT
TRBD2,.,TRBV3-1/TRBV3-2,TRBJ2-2,CASSPKLDGLAGTRNTGELFF,TGTGCCAGCAGCCCAAAGCTAGACGGACTAGCGGGGACGAGGAACACCGGGGAGCTGTTTTTT
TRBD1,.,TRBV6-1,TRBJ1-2,CASSVQGRGTGFGYTF,TGTGCCAGCAGTGTACAGGGGCGGGGGACAGGGTTTGGCTACACCTTC
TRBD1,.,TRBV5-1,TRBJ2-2,CASSLDRIRGLTGELFF,TGCGCCAGCAGCTTGGACAGAATAAGGGGGCTTACCGGGGAGCTGTTTTTT
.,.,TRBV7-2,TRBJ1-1,CASSARAGVKEAFF,TGTGCCAGCAGCGCCAGGGCGGGCGTGAAAGAAGCTTTCTTT
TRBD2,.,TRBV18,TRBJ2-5,CASSPTSGGQETQYF,TGTGCCAGCTCACCGACTAGCGGGGGCCAAGAGACCCAGTACTTC
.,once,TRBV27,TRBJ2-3,CASSLRGVVGTDTQYF,TGTGCCAGCAGTTTACGTGGGGTGGTGGGCACAGATACGCAGTATTTT
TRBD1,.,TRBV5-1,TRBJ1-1,CASQMIQGTGLSTEAFF,TGCGCCAGCCAGATGATACAGGGGACCGGCTTGAGCACTGAAGCTTTCTTT
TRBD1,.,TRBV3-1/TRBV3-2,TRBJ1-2,CASSQETGSNYGYTF,TGTGCCAGCAGCCAAGAGACAGGGTCTAACTATGGCTACACCTTC
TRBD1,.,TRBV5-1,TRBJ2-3,CASSSEQGGRGDTQYF,TGCGCCAGCAGCTCGGAACAGGGGGGCCGGGGAGATACGCAGTATTTT
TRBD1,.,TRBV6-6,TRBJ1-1,CASSSGQGATEAFF,TGTGCCAGCAGCAGCGGACAGGGGGCAACTGAAGCTTTCTTT
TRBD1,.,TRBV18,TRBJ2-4,CASSPPGQTNQYF,TGTGCCAGCTCACCTCCGGGACAGACAAATCAGTACTTC
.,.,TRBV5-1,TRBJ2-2,CASSLNLVTTITGELFF,TGCGCCAGCAGCTTAAATCTGGTGACAACCATAACCGGGGAGCTGTTTTTT
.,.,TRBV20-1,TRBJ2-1,CSAQKGGEQFF,TGCAGTGCCCAAAAAGGCGGAGAGCAGTTCTTC
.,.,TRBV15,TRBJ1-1,CATSHIAMNTEAFF,TGTGCCACCAGCCACATTGCCATGAACACTGAAGCTTTCTTT
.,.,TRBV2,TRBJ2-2,CASTVRGAGELFF,TGTGCCAGCACCGTTAGGGGGGCCGGGGAGCTGTTTTTT
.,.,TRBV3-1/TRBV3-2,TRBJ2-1,CASSQSGGDNEQFF,TGTGCCAGCAGCCAAAGTGGGGGAGATAATGAGCAGTTCTTC
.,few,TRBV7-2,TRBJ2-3,CASSLYRVADTQYF,TGTGCCAGCAGCTTATACAGGGTGGCAGATACGCAGTATTTT
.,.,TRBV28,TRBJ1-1,CASSQMSSGTEAFF,TGTGCCAGCAGTCAAATGTCCAGCGGTACTGAAGCTTTCTTT
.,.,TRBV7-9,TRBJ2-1,CASSPNTRTEQFF,TGTGCCAGCAGCCCCAATACCCGAACTGAGCAGTTCTTC
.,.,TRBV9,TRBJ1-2,CASSVGEGSHGYTF,TGTGCCAGCAGCGTAGGGGAGGGTTCTCATGGCTACACCTTC
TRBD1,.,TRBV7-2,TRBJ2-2,CASSLTGGDTGELFF,TGTGCCAGCAGCTTGACAGGGGGCGACACCGGGGAGCTGTTTTTT
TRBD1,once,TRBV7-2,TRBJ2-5,CASSYDREETQYF,TGTGCCAGCAGTTATGACAGGGAAGAGACCCAGTACTTC
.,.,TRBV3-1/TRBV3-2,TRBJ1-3,CASSQGAGNTIYF,TGTGCCAGCAGCCAAGGAGCTGGAAACACCATATATTTT
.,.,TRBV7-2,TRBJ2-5,CASSLVMTISQETQYF,TGTGCCAGCAGCTTAGTTATGACTATTTCACAAGAGACCCAGTACTTC
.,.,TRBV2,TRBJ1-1,CASSEGVSFTEAFF,TGTGCCAGCAGTGAAGGCGTCAGCTTCACTGAAGCTTTCTTT
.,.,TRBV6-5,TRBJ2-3,CATLRDPNTDTQYF,TGTGCCACCCTCCGGGACCCAAACACAGATACGCAGTATTTT
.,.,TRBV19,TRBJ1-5,CASSIGVLQPQHF,TGTGCCAGTAGTATAGGGGTCTTGCAGCCCCAGCATTTT
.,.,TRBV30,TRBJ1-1,CAWGTAYTAFF,TGTGCCTGGGGGACGGCATATACAGCTTTCTTT